One and the same sample provided the 32 T cell receptor beta chains below, sequenced in a study of T cell changes during pregnancy in multiple sclerosis. Sequencing was performed with immunoSEQ multiplex PCR; in TCRdb, only in-frame clones are kept and a portion is missing. The sample contains about 27,000 clones, roughly 89% of which appear only once. Sequences were derived from CD8+ T cells from peripheral blood mononuclear cells, sampled in the second trimester of pregnancy. These receptors all come from a female donor with multiple sclerosis, enrolled in a pregnancy study.

The V gene is TRBV18, the J gene TRBJ1-4; tentative D call: TRBD1 (5 bases). CDR3 length: 16 residues. With 4 bases removed from V and 7 bases from J, the gap between germline ends came to 19 bases. CDR1 is KGHSH and CDR2 is LQKENI in the germline V gene. The CDR3 DNA is TGTGCCAGCTCACTTCGGGGGAGGTTCCGGAGTGAAAAACTGTTTTTT. Translated: CASSLRGRFRSEKLFF.

This chain uses TRBV15 with TRBJ2-1, with no clear D. CDR1 and CDR2 (germline): LNHNV, YYDKDF (reference sequence). The CDR3 is 16 residues long. Trimming shortened V by 5 bases and J by 0 bases, and 14 bases separated the two germline ends. CDR3 coding DNA: TGTGCCACCAGCGGCGAGGCGGCCCTCTCCTACAATGAGCAGTTCTTC. It codes for CATSGEAALSYNEQFF. Using reference TRBV15 and TRBJ2-1 for the parts outside the CDR3, the full variable domain is DAMVIQNPRYQVTQFGKPVTLSCSQTLNHNVMYWYQQKSSQAPKLLFHYYDKDFNNEADTPDNFQSRRPNTSFCFLDIRSPGLGDTAMYLCATSGEAALSYNEQFFGPGTRLTVL.

The chain carries TRBV6-1 and TRBJ1-5; possible D gene TRBD1, 6 bases. The CDR3 contains 14 residues. Trimming cost V 2 bases and J 6 bases, with 11 bases left between them. Germline loops: CDR1 MNHNS, CDR2 SASEGT. CDR3 protein: CASSEQGMIQPQHF. The CDR3, as DNA: TGTGCCAGCAGTGAACAGGGGATGATTCAGCCCCAGCATTTT.

This chain joins TRBV6-5 and TRBJ2-1, with 11 positions matching TRBD2. J was trimmed by 7 bases and V by 5 bases; bases with no gene match: 7. The CDR3 totals 15 residues. From germline, CDR1 is MNHEY and CDR2 SVGAGI. CDR3 region: CASSPLAGGGNEQFF. CDR3 bases: TGTGCCAGCAGTCCTCTAGCGGGAGGAGGTAATGAGCAGTTCTTC.

The chain has TRBV5-1 and TRBJ2-3; D not certain. Per germline, CDR1 SGHRS and CDR2 YFSETQ. This CDR3 region has 15 residues. Trimming removed 6 bases from V and 0 bases from J, with 14 bases in between. CDR3 sequence: CASIPGLSSTDTQYF. The CDR3 bases are TGCGCCAGCATCCCAGGTCTATCTAGCACAGATACGCAGTATTTT.

This chain joins TRBV28 and TRBJ1-2; TRBD1 aligns across 9 bases. With V trimmed by 7 bases and J by 8 bases, 5 bases remained unmatched. The CDR3 loop spans 12 amino acids. The germline CDR1 and CDR2 sequences are MDHEN and SYDVKM. CDR3 amino acids: CASIQGAEGYTF. The CDR3, as DNA: TGTGCCAGCATACAGGGGGCAGAAGGCTACACCTTC.

The chain combines TRBV7-8 with TRBJ1-1; D call uncertain. Per germline, CDR1 SGHVS and CDR2 FQNEAQ. V lost 1 base and J lost 4, with 10 bases in between. This CDR3 is built from 14 residues. Here the CDR3 DNA reads TGTGCCAGCAGCTTAGTGGTTGGTAGCACTGAAGCTTTCTTT. It is translated as CASSLVVGSTEAFF.

The chain has TRBV7-2 and TRBJ2-7; 7 bases are a match to TRBD2. The CDR3 runs 13 residues. The germline gives CDR1 SGHTA, CDR2 FQGNSA. V lost 5 bases, J lost 2 bases, and 3 bases stayed unmatched. In nucleotides, the CDR3 is TGTGCCAGCAGCCCCCTAGCGGCCTACGAGCAGTACTTC. This gives the protein CASSPLAAYEQYF.

CDR3 sequence (DNA): TGTGCCAGCAGCCTACAGGGCTTCGACACTGAAGCTTTCTTT. Its translation is CASSLQGFDTEAFF. The chain recombines TRBV11-2 with TRBJ1-1, with D maybe TRBD1 (6 bases). The CDR3 length is 14 residues. The V end was cut by 5 bases, the J end by 3 bases, with 13 bases between. CDR1 and CDR2 (germline): SGHAT, FQNNGV. The full variable domain, with the rest looked up from reference TRBV11-2 and TRBJ1-1, is EAGVAQSPRYKIIEKRQSVAFWCNPISGHATLYWYQQILGQGPKLLIQFQNNGVVDDSQLPKDRFSAERLKGVDSTLKIQPAKLEDSAVYLCASSLQGFDTEAFFGQGTRLTVV.

The rearrangement links TRBV27 to TRBJ2-1; weak D call: TRBD2 (5 bases). There are 12 residues in the CDR3. Per the germline V gene, CDR1 is MNHEY and CDR2 is SMNVEV (reference sequence). V was cut by 5 bases and J by 6 bases, with 8 bases left in between. CDR3 region: CASSPGSNEQFF. In DNA form, the CDR3 reads TGTGCCAGCAGTCCGGGAAGCAATGAGCAGTTCTTC.

This sequence joins TRBV29-1 and TRBJ2-5; 7 bases agree with TRBD1. The CDR3 is 14 residues long. The V segment lost 3 bases and the J segment 5 bases; nucleotides outside the gene matches: 9. The germline V gene encodes CDR1 SQVTM and CDR2 ANQGSEA. CDR3 DNA: TGCAGCGTTGACCAGACAGGGCAGGTTGAGACCCAGTACTTC. Its translation is CSVDQTGQVETQYF.

The chain is built from TRBV6-5 and TRBJ2-5; D is uncertain. CDR1 and CDR2 (germline): MNHEY, SVGAGI. This CDR3 is 14 amino acids long. Trimming stripped 1 base from V and 5 bases from J, with 11 bases between. The CDR3 coding sequence is TGTGCCAGCAGTTACTTCGGGTCGCGGGAGACCCAGTACTTC. Its translation is CASSYFGSRETQYF.

The chain carries TRBV6-4 and TRBJ2-2; D perhaps matches TRBD1 (6 bases). CDR1 is MRHNA, CDR2 SNTAGT, per germline. This CDR3 region has 14 residues. V was trimmed by 0 bases and J by 5 bases, leaving 7 bases between them. Here the CDR3 reads CASSDSGTTGELFF. The CDR3, as DNA: TGTGCCAGCAGTGACTCCGGGACAACCGGGGAGCTGTTTTTT.

This clone showed up just a few times. This chain uses TRBV11-2 with TRBJ1-3; D is unclear. This CDR3 is built from 16 residues. Germline V gene sequence: CDR1 SGHAT, CDR2 FQNNGV. V lost 0 bases, J lost 0 bases, and 9 bases lay in between. The CDR3 reads CASSLDRQLSGNTIYF. The DNA for the CDR3 is TGTGCCAGCAGCTTAGACAGACAACTCTCTGGAAACACCATATATTTT.

V and J are TRBV13 and TRBJ2-5; D may be TRBD2 (6 bases). CDR1 is PRHDT, CDR2 FYEKMQ, per germline (reference sequence). CDR3 length: 17 amino acids. The V end was cut by 0 bases, the J end by 0 bases, with 14 bases between. The CDR3 here is CASSLGGGLGYQETQYF. The CDR3 bases are TGTGCCAGCAGCTTAGGCGGGGGATTGGGGTACCAAGAGACCCAGTACTTC.

This chain links TRBV28 with TRBJ1-4, with D possibly TRBD1 on 5 matching bases. The length of the CDR3 is 13 residues. Germline assignment: CDR1 MDHEN and CDR2 SYDVKM. V dropped 6 bases and J dropped 3 bases, with 8 bases sitting between them. In DNA, the CDR3 is TGTGCCAGCAGGACAGTCCCTAATGAAAAACTGTTTTTT. It encodes CASRTVPNEKLFF.

The V call is TRBV11-2, the J call TRBJ2-7; no firm D call. The length of the CDR3 is 11 residues. Germline CDR1 reads SGHAT; CDR2 reads FQNNGV. Trimming pared 5 bases from V and 3 bases from J, leaving 5 bases between. As DNA, the CDR3 is TGTGCCAGCAGCCGGGTCTACGAGCAGTACTTC. It translates to CASSRVYEQYF.

As for this clone: At one end the junction does not follow the germline gene, possibly because of a read error. V usage is TRBV7-6 and J usage is TRBJ2-3, with D possibly TRBD1 on 6 matching bases. In germline, CDR1 is SGHVS, CDR2 FNYEAQ. This CDR3 contains 17 residues. CDR3 loop: CASSLGRGGEGADTQYF. The CDR3 DNA is TGCGCCAGCAGCTTAGGTCGAGGGGGAGAGGGCGCAGATACGCAGTATTTT.

The rearrangement links TRBV14 to TRBJ2-1; TRBD2 aligns across 14 bases. V trimming: 3 bases; J trimming: 1 base; junction bases outside the gene matches: 11. The CDR3 contains 20 residues. Looked up from germline, CDR1 is SGHDN and CDR2 is FVKESK. The CDR3 loop reads CASSHVRLAGGTLSYNEQFF. The CDR3 DNA is TGTGCCAGCAGCCATGTGAGACTAGCGGGAGGGACATTATCCTACAATGAGCAGTTCTTC.

About this clone itself: One end of the junction is discordant with germline, which a read error may explain. The CDR3 spells CASRLSLTSTDTQYF. The CDR3 DNA sequence: TGTGCTAGCAGACTCTCCCTGACTAGCACAGATACGCAGTATTTT. The rearrangement uses TRBV7-7 and TRBJ2-3; D call uncertain. The V gene's germline CDR1 is SSHAT and CDR2 FNYEAQ (reference sequence). The CDR3 length is 15 residues.

The V and J genes are TRBV19 and TRBJ1-5, with 10 bases identical to TRBD1. V was pared by 8 bases and J by 2 bases, with 9 bases of the junction left unmatched. CDR1 and CDR2 from the germline V gene are LNHDA and SQIVND (reference sequence). The CDR3 contains 16 residues. CDR3 in DNA: TGTGCCAGTGGGACAGGGGTTGGTGGGGGCAATCAGCCCCAGCATTTT. It codes for CASGTGVGGGNQPQHF.

This clone was seen just once. CDR3 in DNA: TGTGCCAGCTCACCACCGGCCCAAGAGACCCAGTACTTC. It encodes CASSPPAQETQYF. The rearrangement links TRBV18 to TRBJ2-5; D ambiguous. From germline, CDR1 is KGHSH and CDR2 LQKENI. The V end lost 0 bases, the J end lost 1 base, and 3 bases lay between the germline ends. This CDR3 comprises 13 residues.

V and J are TRBV5-4 and TRBJ1-2; possibly TRBD1 for D (5 bases). V lost 4 bases, J lost 8 bases, and 18 bases lay in between. Germline lookup yields CDR1 SGHNT and CDR2 YYREEE (reference sequence). This CDR3 has 14 amino acids. The CDR3: CASSPGGEFGGYTF. CDR3 nucleotide sequence: TGTGCCAGCAGCCCAGGAGGGGAGTTTGGCGGCTACACCTTC.

This chain links TRBV30 with TRBJ1-2; 7 bases match TRBD1. Per germline, CDR1 GTSNPN and CDR2 SVGIG (reference sequence). CDR3 size: 13 residues. The trim removed 0 bases at V and 8 bases at J, leaving 6 bases unmatched. CDR3 sequence (DNA): TGTGCCTGGAGTGTGCCAGGGGGAGAAGGCTACACCTTC. As protein: CAWSVPGGEGYTF.

The chain carries TRBV28 and TRBJ1-2; maybe TRBD1 (6 bases). The CDR3 has 14 amino acids. Germline V gives CDR1 MDHEN, CDR2 SYDVKM. Trimming removed 5 bases from V and 4 bases from J, with 14 bases in between. The CDR3 loop reads CASSPRGGGYGYTF. DNA for the CDR3: TGTGCCAGCAGTCCGAGGGGGGGTGGCTATGGCTACACCTTC.

The sample holds a few counts of this clone. The rearrangement joins TRBV21-1 to TRBJ2-5; the table's D call, TRBD1, has no DNA check behind it. TRBV21-1 is annotated as a pseudogene. This CDR3 is built from 14 residues. The CDR3 is CASNQIYTQETQYF. CDR3 DNA: TGTGCCAGCAACCAGATTTATACCCAAGAGACCCAGTACTTC.

The rearrangement uses TRBV28 and TRBJ2-1; tentative D call: TRBD1 (6 bases). Between the trimmed V and J ends, which lost 6 bases and 3 bases, there was a span of 9 bases. From germline, CDR1 is MDHEN and CDR2 SYDVKM. This CDR3 comprises 13 residues. The CDR3 protein is CASSRDNYNEQFF. The CDR3 region has the DNA TGTGCCAGCAGCCGGGACAACTACAATGAGCAGTTCTTC.

The CDR3 reads CASSLSGGGNEQFF. In nucleotides, the CDR3 is TGTGCCAGCAGCTTAAGCGGAGGTGGCAATGAGCAGTTCTTC. The chain recombines TRBV7-3 with TRBJ2-1; tentative D call: TRBD2 (5 bases). The V and J ends lost 1 base and 6 bases respectively, with 10 bases between them. This CDR3 spans 14 amino acids. The germline V gene has CDR1 SGHTA and CDR2 FQGTGA. The full variable domain, completed using reference TRBV7-3 and TRBJ2-1, is GAGVSQTPSNKVTEKGKYVELRCDPISGHTALYWYRQSLGQGPEFLIYFQGTGAADDSGLPNDRFFAVRPEGSVSTLKIQRTERGDSAVYLCASSLSGGGNEQFFGPGTRLTVL.

V gene TRBV4-2 combines with J gene TRBJ2-7; D is ambiguous. V was pared by 0 bases and J by 2 bases, with 11 bases between. This CDR3 comprises 15 residues. From germline, CDR1 is LGHNA and CDR2 YNFKEQ. CDR3 sequence (DNA): TGTGCCAGCAGCCAAGACCGGCGGTTAACCTACGAGCAGTACTTC. Its protein is CASSQDRRLTYEQYF.

The rearrangement uses TRBV7-8 and TRBJ1-5; 9 bases are shared with TRBD1. CDR1 is SGHVS and CDR2 is FQNEAQ in the germline V gene. Germline trimming cut 4 bases from V and 2 bases from J; bases unmatched to any gene: 6. The CDR3 spans 16 residues. The CDR3 loop reads CASSSDRDRGNQPQHF. CDR3 sequence (DNA): TGTGCCAGCAGCTCAGACCGGGACAGGGGCAATCAGCCCCAGCATTTT.

The chain joins TRBV7-9 to TRBJ2-3, with D possibly being TRBD2 (6 bases). The CDR3 length is 17 residues. The V end was cut by 6 bases, the J end by 4 bases, with 23 bases between. Per germline, CDR1 SEHNR and CDR2 FQNEAQ (reference sequence). CDR3 residues: CASSRGLGEEGPDTQYF. The CDR3 DNA sequence: TGTGCCAGCAGTAGAGGGTTGGGGGAGGAGGGTCCAGATACGCAGTATTTT.

The chain is built from TRBV7-9 and TRBJ2-3; D might be TRBD1 (6 bases). V was pared by 2 bases and J by 2 bases, with 14 bases between. Germline V lookup: CDR1 SEHNR, CDR2 FQNEAQ (reference sequence). This CDR3 spans 16 amino acids. Here the CDR3 reads CASSLWTAEDTDTQYF. CDR3 nucleotide sequence: TGTGCCAGCAGCTTATGGACAGCCGAAGACACAGATACGCAGTATTTT.